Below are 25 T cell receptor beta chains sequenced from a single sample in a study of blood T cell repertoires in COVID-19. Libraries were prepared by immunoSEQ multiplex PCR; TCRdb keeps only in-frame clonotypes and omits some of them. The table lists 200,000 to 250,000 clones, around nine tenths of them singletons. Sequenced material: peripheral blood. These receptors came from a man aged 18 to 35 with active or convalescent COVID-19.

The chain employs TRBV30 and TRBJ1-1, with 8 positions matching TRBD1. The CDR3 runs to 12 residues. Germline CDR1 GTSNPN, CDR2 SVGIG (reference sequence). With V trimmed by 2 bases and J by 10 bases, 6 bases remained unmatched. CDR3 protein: CAWSKTTGVAFF. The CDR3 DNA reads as TGTGCCTGGAGTAAGACGACAGGGGTAGCTTTCTTT.

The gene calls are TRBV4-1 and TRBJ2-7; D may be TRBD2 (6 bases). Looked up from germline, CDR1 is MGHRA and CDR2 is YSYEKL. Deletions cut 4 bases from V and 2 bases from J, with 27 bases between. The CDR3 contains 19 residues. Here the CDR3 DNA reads TGCGCCAGCAGCCCCAGACCGAACCCTACTAGCATCAATCCCTACGAGCAGTACTTC. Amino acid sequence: CASSPRPNPTSINPYEQYF.

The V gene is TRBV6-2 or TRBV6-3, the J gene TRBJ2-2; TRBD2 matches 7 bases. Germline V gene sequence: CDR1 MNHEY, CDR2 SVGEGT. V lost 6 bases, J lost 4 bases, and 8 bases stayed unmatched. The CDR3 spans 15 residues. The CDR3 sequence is CASSPPGLSTGELFF. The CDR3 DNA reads TGTGCCAGCAGCCCTCCGGGACTATCCACCGGGGAGCTGTTTTTT.

The CDR3 protein is CASSRTGYGSPLHF. DNA for the CDR3: TGTGCCAGCAGCAGAACAGGGTACGGGTCACCCCTCCACTTT. This chain uses TRBV27 with TRBJ1-6, with a possible D match to TRBD1 (6 bases). Germline lookup yields CDR1 MNHEY and CDR2 SMNVEV (reference sequence). The V end was cut by 6 bases, the J end by 10 bases, with 16 bases between. The CDR3 consists of 14 residues.

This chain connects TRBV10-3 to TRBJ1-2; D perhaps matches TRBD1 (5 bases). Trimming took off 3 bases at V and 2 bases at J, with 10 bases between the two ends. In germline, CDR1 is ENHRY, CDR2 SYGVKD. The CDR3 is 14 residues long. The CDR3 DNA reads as TGTGCCATCAGTGATCCCCCAGGGAACTATGGCTACACCTTC. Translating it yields CAISDPPGNYGYTF.

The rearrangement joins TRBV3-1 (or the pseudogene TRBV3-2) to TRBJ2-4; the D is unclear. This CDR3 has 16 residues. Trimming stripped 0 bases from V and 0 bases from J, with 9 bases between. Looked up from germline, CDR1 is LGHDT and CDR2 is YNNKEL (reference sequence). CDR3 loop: CASSQDAVLAKNIQYF. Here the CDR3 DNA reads TGTGCCAGCAGCCAAGATGCGGTTCTAGCCAAAAACATTCAGTACTTC.

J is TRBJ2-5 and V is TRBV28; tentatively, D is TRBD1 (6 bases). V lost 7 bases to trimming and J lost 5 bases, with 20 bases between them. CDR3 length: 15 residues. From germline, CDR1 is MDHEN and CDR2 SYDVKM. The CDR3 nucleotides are TGTGCCAGCACAAGGACAGCCGGCAAGTGGGAGACCCAGTACTTC. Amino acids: CASTRTAGKWETQYF.

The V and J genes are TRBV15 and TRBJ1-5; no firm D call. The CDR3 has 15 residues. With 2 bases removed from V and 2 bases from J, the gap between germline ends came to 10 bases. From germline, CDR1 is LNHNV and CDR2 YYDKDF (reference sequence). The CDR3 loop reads CATSRNPGGNQPQHF. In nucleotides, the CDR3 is TGTGCCACCAGCAGAAATCCGGGTGGCAATCAGCCCCAGCATTTT.

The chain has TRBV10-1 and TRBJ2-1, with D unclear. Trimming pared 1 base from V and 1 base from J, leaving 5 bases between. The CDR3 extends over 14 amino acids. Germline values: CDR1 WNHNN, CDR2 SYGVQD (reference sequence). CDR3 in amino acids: CASSELRSYNEQFF. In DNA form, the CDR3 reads TGCGCCAGCAGTGAGTTGAGGTCCTACAATGAGCAGTTCTTC.

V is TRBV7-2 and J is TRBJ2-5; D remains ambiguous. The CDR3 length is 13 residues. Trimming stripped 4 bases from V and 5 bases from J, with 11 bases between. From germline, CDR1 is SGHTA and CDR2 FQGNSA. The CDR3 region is CASSSRGVETQYF. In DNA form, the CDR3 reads TGTGCCAGCAGCTCCCGAGGAGTGGAGACCCAGTACTTC. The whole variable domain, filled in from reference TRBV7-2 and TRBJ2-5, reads GAGVSQSPSNKVTEKGKDVELRCDPISGHTALYWYRQSLGQGLEFLIYFQGNSAPDKSGLPSDRFSAERTGGSVSTLTIQRTQQEDSAVYLCASSSRGVETQYFGPGTRLLVL.

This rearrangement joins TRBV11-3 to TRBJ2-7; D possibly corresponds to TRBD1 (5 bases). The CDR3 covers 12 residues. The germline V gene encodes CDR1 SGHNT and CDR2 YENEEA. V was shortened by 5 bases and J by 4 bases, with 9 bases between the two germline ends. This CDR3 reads CASSLDSYEQYF. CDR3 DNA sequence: TGTGCCAGCAGCCTCGACAGTTACGAGCAGTACTTC.

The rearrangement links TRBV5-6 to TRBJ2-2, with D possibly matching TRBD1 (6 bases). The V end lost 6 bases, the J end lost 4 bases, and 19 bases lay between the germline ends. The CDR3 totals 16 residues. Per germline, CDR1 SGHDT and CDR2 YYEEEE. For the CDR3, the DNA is TGTGCCAGCACCCTGGGGGCAAAACGTCTCACCGGGGAGCTGTTTTTT. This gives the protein CASTLGAKRLTGELFF.

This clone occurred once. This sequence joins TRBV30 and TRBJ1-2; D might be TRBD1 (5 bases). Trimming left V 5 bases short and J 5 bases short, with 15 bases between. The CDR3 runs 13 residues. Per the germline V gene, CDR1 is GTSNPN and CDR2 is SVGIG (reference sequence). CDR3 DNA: TGTGCCTGGTTTCCGGGGGGTAGGTATGGCTACACCTTC. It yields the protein CAWFPGGRYGYTF.

CDR3 protein: CSAGGSSYEQYF. The CDR3 coding sequence is TGCAGCGCCGGGGGATCCTCCTACGAGCAGTACTTC. V is TRBV29-1 and J is TRBJ2-7; TRBD2 is a possible D gene (6 bases). V shed 7 bases and J shed 0 bases, with 10 bases lying between them. The CDR3 totals 12 residues. CDR1 is SQVTM, CDR2 ANQGSEA, per germline.

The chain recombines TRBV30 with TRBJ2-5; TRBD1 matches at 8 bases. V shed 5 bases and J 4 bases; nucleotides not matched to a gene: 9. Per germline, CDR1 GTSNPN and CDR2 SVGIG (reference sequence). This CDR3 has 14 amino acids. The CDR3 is CAWSTGQGGETQYF. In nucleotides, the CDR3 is TGTGCCTGGTCTACCGGACAGGGAGGAGAGACCCAGTACTTC. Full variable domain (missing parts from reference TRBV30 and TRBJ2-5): SQTIHQWPATLVQPVGSPLSLECTVEGTSNPNLYWYRQAAGRGLQLLFYSVGIGQISSEVPQNLSASRPQDRQFILSSKKLLLSDSGFYLCAWSTGQGGETQYFGPGTRLLVL.

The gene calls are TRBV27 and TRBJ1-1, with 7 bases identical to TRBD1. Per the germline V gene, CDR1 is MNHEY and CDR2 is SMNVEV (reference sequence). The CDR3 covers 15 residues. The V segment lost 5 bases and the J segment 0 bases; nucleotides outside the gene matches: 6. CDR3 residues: CASSRSGTVNTEAFF. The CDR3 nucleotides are TGTGCCAGCAGTCGCTCCGGGACAGTGAACACTGAAGCTTTCTTT.

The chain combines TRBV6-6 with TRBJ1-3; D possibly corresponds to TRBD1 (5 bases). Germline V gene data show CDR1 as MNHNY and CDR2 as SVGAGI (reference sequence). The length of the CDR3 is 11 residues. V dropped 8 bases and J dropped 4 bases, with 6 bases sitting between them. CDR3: CASGAGNTIYF. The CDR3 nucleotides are TGTGCCAGCGGGGCCGGAAACACCATATATTTT.

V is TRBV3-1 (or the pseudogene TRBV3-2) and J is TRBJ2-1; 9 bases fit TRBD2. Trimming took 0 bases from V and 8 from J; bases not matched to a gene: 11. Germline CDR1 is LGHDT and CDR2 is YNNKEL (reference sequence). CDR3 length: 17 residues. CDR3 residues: CASSQEVFVAGVDEQFF. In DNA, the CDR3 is TGTGCCAGCAGCCAAGAGGTTTTTGTAGCGGGAGTCGATGAGCAGTTCTTC.

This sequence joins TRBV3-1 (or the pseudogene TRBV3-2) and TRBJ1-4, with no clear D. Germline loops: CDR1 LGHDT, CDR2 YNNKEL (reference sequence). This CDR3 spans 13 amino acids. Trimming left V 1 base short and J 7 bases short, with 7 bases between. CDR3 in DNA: TGTGCCAGCAGCCAAGTGGCAGGTGAAAAACTGTTTTTT. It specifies CASSQVAGEKLFF.

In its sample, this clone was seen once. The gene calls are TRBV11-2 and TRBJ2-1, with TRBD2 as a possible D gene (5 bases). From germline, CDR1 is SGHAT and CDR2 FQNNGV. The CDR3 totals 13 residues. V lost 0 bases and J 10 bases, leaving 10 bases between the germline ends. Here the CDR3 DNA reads TGTGCCAGCAGCTTAGATCGCGGGCGGGAGCAGTTCTTC. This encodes CASSLDRGREQFF.

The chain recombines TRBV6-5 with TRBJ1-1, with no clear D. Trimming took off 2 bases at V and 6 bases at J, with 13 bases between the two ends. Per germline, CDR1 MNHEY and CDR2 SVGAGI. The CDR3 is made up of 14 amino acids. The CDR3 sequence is CASSYDRGRAEAFF. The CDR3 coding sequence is TGTGCCAGCAGTTACGACCGGGGAAGGGCTGAAGCTTTCTTT.

DNA of the CDR3: TGTGCCTGGAGTGTACGCGGGGTGAACTATGGCTACACCTTC. It is translated as CAWSVRGVNYGYTF. The chain joins TRBV30 to TRBJ1-2, with D unresolved. Germline V gene data show CDR1 as GTSNPN and CDR2 as SVGIG (reference sequence). V was shortened by 0 bases and J by 2 bases, with 10 bases between the two germline ends. This CDR3 is 14 amino acids long.

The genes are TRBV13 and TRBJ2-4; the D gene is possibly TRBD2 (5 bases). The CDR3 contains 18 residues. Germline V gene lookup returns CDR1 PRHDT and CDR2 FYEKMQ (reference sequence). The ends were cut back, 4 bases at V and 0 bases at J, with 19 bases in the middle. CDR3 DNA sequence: TGTGCCAGCAGCTCGGTTGACGAGGGATCGCTAGCCAAAAACATTCAGTACTTC. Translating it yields CASSSVDEGSLAKNIQYF.

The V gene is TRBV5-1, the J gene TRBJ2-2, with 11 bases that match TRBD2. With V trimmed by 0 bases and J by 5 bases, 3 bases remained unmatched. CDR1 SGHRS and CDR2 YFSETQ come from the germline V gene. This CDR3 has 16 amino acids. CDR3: CASSLVLAGGTGELFF. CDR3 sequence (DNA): TGCGCCAGCAGCTTGGTGCTAGCGGGAGGTACCGGGGAGCTGTTTTTT.

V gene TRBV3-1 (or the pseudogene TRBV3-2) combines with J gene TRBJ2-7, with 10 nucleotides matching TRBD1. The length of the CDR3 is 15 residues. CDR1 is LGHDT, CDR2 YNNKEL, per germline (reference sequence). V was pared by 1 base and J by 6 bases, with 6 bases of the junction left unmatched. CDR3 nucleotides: TGTGCCAGCAGCCAAGTTGGGACAGGGGATCGCGAGCAGTACTTC. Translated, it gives CASSQVGTGDREQYF.